This passage covers 6 T cell receptor beta chains from one sample sequenced in a study of T cells in Graves' hyperthyroidism and ophthalmopathy. RNA transcripts served as the template for amplifying TCR beta CDR3 regions. The TCR CDR3 first-round RT-PCR relied on the HTBI primer set. Via MiXCR, TCRdb re-called the multiplex PCR reads, giving one row per CDR3 protein. The data contain around 690,000 distinct CDR3 sequences, around 15% of them singletons. The sample was blood. These receptors came from a man aged 45-60 years with Graves' hyperthyroidism.

The table lists this clonotype with many counts. V gene TRBV2 combines with J gene TRBJ2-5; perhaps TRBD2 as D (5 bases). The germline V gene encodes CDR1 SNHLY and CDR2 FYNNEI. The CDR3 has 12 amino acids. Trimming cost V 4 bases and J 9 bases, with 12 bases left between them. This CDR3 reads CASSGLHGAQYF. The CDR3 DNA follows: TGTGCCAGCAGTGGTCTGCACGGGGCCCAGTACTTC.

This clonotype was observed a handful of times. This sequence joins TRBV25-1 and TRBJ2-2, with TRBD2 identical over 13 bases. The CDR3 covers 15 residues. Looked up from germline, CDR1 is MGHDK and CDR2 is SYGVNS. V lost 6 bases to trimming and J lost 6 bases; unmatched junction nucleotides: 4. The CDR3 here is CASSTGTSGAGELFF. For the CDR3, the DNA is TGTGCCAGCAGCACCGGGACTAGCGGGGCCGGGGAGCTGTTTTTT.

The chain has TRBV5-1 and TRBJ1-1; 7 nucleotides match TRBD1. CDR3 length equals 17 residues. The germline gives CDR1 SGHRS, CDR2 YFSETQ. V was pared by 3 bases and J by 1 base, with 12 bases of the junction left unmatched. The CDR3 reads CASSSQLGTEWNTEAFF. The CDR3 DNA sequence: TGCGCCAGCAGCTCTCAACTAGGGACAGAATGGAACACTGAAGCTTTCTTT.

This clonotype showed up many times. The rearrangement links TRBV3-1 to TRBJ2-3, with D possibly being TRBD2 (5 bases). The CDR3 loop spans 15 amino acids. Per the germline V gene, CDR1 is LGHDT and CDR2 is YNNKEL (reference sequence). The ends were cut back, 5 bases at V and 1 base at J, with 13 bases in the middle. Here the CDR3 DNA reads TGTGCCAGCAGCTCCCGACTAAGCGGCACAGATACGCAGTATTTT. Amino acids: CASSSRLSGTDTQYF.

This clonotype showed up many times. The CDR3 loop reads CASSLVVGDRAEDTQYF. The DNA for the CDR3 is TGTGCCAGCAGCTTGGTCGTTGGGGACAGGGCGGAGGATACGCAGTATTTT. V usage is TRBV5-6 and J usage is TRBJ2-3; 9 bases are a match to TRBD1. Germline CDR1 and CDR2: SGHDT and YYEEEE. This CDR3 is 17 amino acids long. V was clipped by 0 bases and J by 6 bases; unmatched bases: 11.

The CDR3 protein is CASRPPGQGNTGELFF. The CDR3 DNA reads as TGTGCCAGCAGGCCACCGGGACAGGGTAACACCGGGGAGCTGTTTTTT. V and J are TRBV7-2 and TRBJ2-2; 9 nucleotides agree with TRBD1. Germline V gene sequence: CDR1 SGHTA, CDR2 FQGNSA. This CDR3 comprises 16 residues. The junction had 7 bases not matched to a gene; V was cut back by 6 bases and J by 2 bases.